Presented here are 29 T cell receptor beta chains from one specimen sequenced in a study of Tregs in tolerant kidney transplant recipients. Measured with immunoSEQ multiplex PCR; TCRdb has only the in-frame clones, and not every one. The sample lists tens of thousands of clones, 84% occurring once. The specimen sequenced was CD4+ T cells from blood. The receptors here all came from a human donor in good health.

The genes are TRBV6-6 and TRBJ2-5; 14 bases map to TRBD2. Germline values: CDR1 MNHNY, CDR2 SVGAGI (reference sequence). V lost 6 bases and J lost 2; bases outside the gene matches: 5. The CDR3 length is 16 residues. The CDR3 reads CASSPRLAGGQETQYF. The CDR3 nucleotides read TGTGCCAGCAGCCCACGACTAGCGGGAGGGCAAGAGACCCAGTACTTC.

J is TRBJ2-3 and V is TRBV10-1; TRBD2 agrees at 12 bases. The germline V gene encodes CDR1 WNHNN and CDR2 SYGVQD (reference sequence). The CDR3 runs to 16 residues. Germline trimming cut 10 bases from V and 6 bases from J; bases unmatched to any gene: 14. As DNA, the CDR3 is TGCGCCAACGACAGGACACTAGCGGGGGGTATGGATACGCAGTATTTT. Its protein is CANDRTLAGGMDTQYF.

The rearrangement links TRBV4-1 to TRBJ2-3; D is undetermined. The CDR3 contains 13 residues. Trimming left V 4 bases short and J 4 bases short, with 9 bases between. Germline loops: CDR1 MGHRA, CDR2 YSYEKL. CDR3 nucleotides: TGCGCCAGCAGCCTTGGCCCGGCAGATACGCAGTATTTT. It encodes CASSLGPADTQYF.

J is TRBJ2-1 and V is TRBV7-2, with D tentatively TRBD2 (6 bases). The CDR3 is 17 amino acids. The V end was cut by 5 bases, the J end by 4 bases, with 21 bases between. Germline CDR1 SGHTA, CDR2 FQGNSA. The CDR3 nucleotides are TGTGCCAGCAGCAAACGACCGCGCGGGGCGGATTACAATGAGCAGTTCTTC. It codes for CASSKRPRGADYNEQFF. Full variable domain (rest looked up from reference TRBV7-2 and TRBJ2-1): GAGVSQSPSNKVTEKGKDVELRCDPISGHTALYWYRQSLGQGLEFLIYFQGNSAPDKSGLPSDRFSAERTGGSVSTLTIQRTQQEDSAVYLCASSKRPRGADYNEQFFGPGTRLTVL.

This clone was recorded a few times. This chain joins TRBV25-1 and TRBJ1-1; D is undetermined. The germline V gene has CDR1 MGHDK and CDR2 SYGVNS. Deletions cut 5 bases from V and 3 bases from J, with 13 bases between. There are 14 residues in the CDR3. Here the CDR3 reads CASSPGGVDTEAFF. CDR3 DNA sequence: TGTGCCAGCAGTCCGGGAGGAGTGGACACTGAAGCTTTCTTT.

The chain carries TRBV10-3 and TRBJ2-7; D is perhaps TRBD1 or TRBD2 (5 bases each). This CDR3 region has 14 residues. Trimming stripped 2 bases from V and 2 bases from J, with 10 bases between. Germline V CDR1 and CDR2: ENHRY, SYGVKD. CDR3 in amino acids: CAISEGGLPYEQYF. The CDR3 bases are TGTGCCATCAGTGAGGGGGGTCTACCCTACGAGCAGTACTTC.

The V call is TRBV19, the J call TRBJ2-6, with 7 bases matching TRBD1. CDR1 is LNHDA and CDR2 is SQIVND in the germline V gene (reference sequence). V was pared by 9 bases and J by 2 bases, with 13 bases of the junction left unmatched. The CDR3 is made up of 17 amino acids. This chain's CDR3 is CASSPGQHVTGANVLTF. The CDR3 nucleotides are TGTGCCAGCAGTCCGGGACAGCATGTAACTGGGGCCAACGTCCTGACTTTC.

This clone was picked up a small number of times. The chain has TRBV11-2 and TRBJ2-1; 7 bases map to TRBD1. The CDR3 has 15 amino acids. Unmatched junction bases numbered 7, after V lost 0 bases and J lost 8 bases. Germline CDR1 is SGHAT and CDR2 is FQNNGV. CDR3: CASSLDRQRGHEQFF. CDR3 sequence (DNA): TGTGCCAGCAGCTTAGATCGTCAGAGGGGGCATGAGCAGTTCTTC.

The J gene is TRBJ1-5, the V gene TRBV19; D gene unclear. V was trimmed by 2 bases and J by 1 base, leaving 3 bases between them. The germline CDR1 and CDR2 sequences are LNHDA and SQIVND (reference sequence). The CDR3 is 13 residues long. The CDR3 DNA reads TGTGCCAGTAGTATAAAGAGCAATCAGCCCCAGCATTTT. This gives the protein CASSIKSNQPQHF.

The chain is built from TRBV7-9 and TRBJ2-5, with a weak D call TRBD1 (7 bases). This CDR3 spans 14 amino acids. Between the trimmed V and J ends, which lost 4 bases and 0 bases, there was a span of 9 bases. Germline values: CDR1 SEHNR, CDR2 FQNEAQ (reference sequence). DNA for the CDR3: TGTGCCAGCAGCTCAGGGGGGAACCAAGAGACCCAGTACTTC. Protein: CASSSGGNQETQYF.

The chain recombines TRBV5-6 with TRBJ2-5, with 9 bases identical to TRBD2. V lost 2 bases, J lost 11 bases, and 13 bases stayed unmatched. Germline V gene lookup returns CDR1 SGHDT and CDR2 YYEEEE. CDR3 length: 15 residues. CDR3 residues: CASSFQGGLAGEQYF. The CDR3 DNA reads TGTGCCAGCAGCTTTCAGGGGGGACTAGCCGGAGAGCAGTACTTC.

The chain employs TRBV7-8 and TRBJ2-3, with TRBD2 as a possible D gene (7 bases). Germline V CDR1 and CDR2: SGHVS, FQNEAQ. This CDR3 region has 15 residues. V dropped 4 bases and J dropped 6 bases, with 17 bases sitting between them. CDR3 DNA sequence: TGTGCCAGCAGCTCGTTGGGGGGGCAAGTGGATACGCAGTATTTT. Protein sequence: CASSSLGGQVDTQYF.

This clone is a singleton in its sample. The rearrangement links TRBV19 to TRBJ1-5; TRBD1 might be the D (5 bases). The CDR3 sequence is 13 residues long. V was trimmed by 0 bases and J by 7 bases, leaving 7 bases between them. Germline-derived CDR1 and CDR2 are LNHDA and SQIVND (reference sequence). The CDR3 spells CASSIDRAQPQHF. DNA of the CDR3: TGTGCCAGTAGTATAGACAGGGCGCAGCCCCAGCATTTT.

This CDR3 reads CASSQEYGADLDTQYF. DNA of the CDR3: TGCGCCAGCAGCCAAGAGTACGGGGCCGACTTAGATACGCAGTATTTT. The chain carries TRBV4-3 and TRBJ2-3; the D gene could be TRBD1 or TRBD2 (5 bases each). The V end was cut by 0 bases, the J end by 5 bases, with 15 bases between. CDR3 size: 16 residues. Germline lookup yields CDR1 LGHNA and CDR2 YSLEER.

The chain uses TRBV7-9 and TRBJ2-3; D is undetermined. V was shortened by 8 bases and J by 3 bases, with 18 bases between the two germline ends. The germline V gene has CDR1 SEHNR and CDR2 FQNEAQ (reference sequence). The CDR3 covers 15 residues. CDR3: CASGISAGLTDTQYF. The CDR3, as DNA: TGTGCCAGCGGAATCTCTGCAGGTCTGACAGATACGCAGTATTTT.

The genes are TRBV7-9 and TRBJ2-5; 7 nucleotides agree with TRBD1. CDR1 is SEHNR and CDR2 is FQNEAQ in the germline V gene (reference sequence). With V trimmed by 0 bases and J by 2 bases, 9 bases remained unmatched. There are 17 residues in the CDR3. For the CDR3, the DNA is TGTGCCAGCAGCTTAGCGATTGGGACAGAGATACAAGAGACCCAGTACTTC. It is translated as CASSLAIGTEIQETQYF.

The chain links TRBV29-1 to TRBJ2-5, with 7 bases matching TRBD1. The V and J ends lost 4 bases and 5 bases, in that order; junction bases with no gene match: 4. This CDR3 has 12 amino acids. Germline CDR1 reads SQVTM; CDR2 reads ANQGSEA. The CDR3 DNA follows: TGCAGCGTTGGATCAGGGGGTGAGACCCAGTACTTC. Translated, it gives CSVGSGGETQYF.

The rearrangement links TRBV30 to TRBJ1-2; D is perhaps TRBD1 (5 bases). This CDR3 spans 16 amino acids. V dropped 2 bases and J dropped 0 bases, with 16 bases sitting between them. Germline CDR1 is GTSNPN and CDR2 is SVGIG (reference sequence). The CDR3 DNA is TGTGCCTGGAGTTCGGGGCCGATAAACTCTAACTATGGCTACACCTTC. It is translated as CAWSSGPINSNYGYTF.

The chain combines TRBV5-8 with TRBJ1-1; D may be TRBD1 (5 bases). From germline, CDR1 is SGHTS and CDR2 YDEGEE. The CDR3 contains 15 residues. Deletions cut 0 bases from V and 7 bases from J, with 16 bases between. In DNA, the CDR3 is TGTGCCAGCAGCTTGGCGCCCCAAGGGGAATATGAAGCTTTCTTT. Translating gives CASSLAPQGEYEAFF.

The gene calls are TRBV6-6 and TRBJ1-5; D uncertain. V lost 7 bases and J 5 bases, leaving 9 bases between the germline ends. CDR3 length: 12 amino acids. Germline CDR1 is MNHNY and CDR2 is SVGAGI (reference sequence). CDR3: CASKETDQPQHF. The CDR3 region has the DNA TGTGCCAGCAAGGAAACCGATCAGCCCCAGCATTTT.

A few counts support this clone. CDR3 protein: CASRAVSNEQYF. The CDR3 nucleotides read TGTGCCAGCCGGGCAGTAAGCAACGAGCAGTACTTC. The chain has TRBV6-1 and TRBJ2-7, with D hard to call. Germline values: CDR1 MNHNS, CDR2 SASEGT. This CDR3 has 12 amino acids. Trimming removed 8 bases from V and 5 bases from J, with 13 bases in between.

V and J are TRBV6-6 and TRBJ1-5; perhaps TRBD1 as D (6 bases). With 1 base removed from V and 2 bases from J, the gap between germline ends came to 12 bases. The CDR3 has 16 amino acids. Germline values: CDR1 MNHNY, CDR2 SVGAGI (reference sequence). CDR3 loop: CASSYLAGAGNQPQHF. Written as DNA, the CDR3 is TGTGCCAGCAGTTACTTAGCGGGGGCCGGCAATCAGCCCCAGCATTTT.

V usage is TRBV7-2 and J usage is TRBJ2-7; D unclear. This CDR3 has 14 residues. Trimming took off 4 bases at V and 3 bases at J, with 13 bases between the two ends. Germline V gene sequence: CDR1 SGHTA, CDR2 FQGNSA. The CDR3 nucleotides read TGTGCCAGCAGCTCCAGATGGGGTAGCTACGAGCAGTACTTC. Protein: CASSSRWGSYEQYF.

The rearrangement links TRBV4-1 to TRBJ1-4; D gene unclear. The V end lost 10 bases, the J end lost 4 bases, and 19 bases lay between the germline ends. The CDR3 extends over 15 amino acids. The V gene's germline CDR1 is MGHRA and CDR2 YSYEKL. DNA of the CDR3: TGCGCCACCAAACCCCAAGGACGGGATAATGAAAAACTGTTTTTT. It translates to CATKPQGRDNEKLFF.

The chain has TRBV7-2 and TRBJ2-1; D assignment may be TRBD1 or TRBD2 (6 bases each). The CDR3 runs to 15 residues. The V and J ends lost 5 bases and 4 bases respectively, with 15 bases between them. The germline CDR1 and CDR2 sequences are SGHTA and FQGNSA. CDR3 sequence (DNA): TGTGCCAGCAGCCGCGGGACAACGACATACAATGAGCAGTTCTTC. As protein: CASSRGTTTYNEQFF. Using reference TRBV7-2 and TRBJ2-1 for the parts outside the CDR3, the full variable domain is GAGVSQSPSNKVTEKGKDVELRCDPISGHTALYWYRQSLGQGLEFLIYFQGNSAPDKSGLPSDRFSAERTGGSVSTLTIQRTQQEDSAVYLCASSRGTTTYNEQFFGPGTRLTVL.

The rearrangement uses TRBV4-3 and TRBJ2-3, with TRBD2 matching 10 bases. Germline V gives CDR1 LGHNA, CDR2 YSLEER. V lost 0 bases to trimming and J lost 5 bases; unmatched junction nucleotides: 5. This CDR3 spans 16 amino acids. The CDR3 protein is CASSQDIAGGEDTQYF. CDR3 nucleotides: TGCGCCAGCAGCCAAGATATAGCGGGAGGTGAAGATACGCAGTATTTT.

The chain has TRBV5-4 and TRBJ1-6; 7 nucleotides agree with TRBD1. CDR1 SGHNT and CDR2 YYREEE come from the germline V gene (reference sequence). CDR3 length equals 16 residues. V was clipped by 0 bases and J by 6 bases; unmatched bases: 6. CDR3 residues: CASSLEAGGINSPLHF. CDR3 bases: TGTGCCAGCAGCTTGGAGGCAGGGGGGATTAATTCACCCCTCCACTTT.

The rearrangement links TRBV10-3 to TRBJ1-5, with D possibly TRBD1 on 5 matching bases. Germline V lookup: CDR1 ENHRY, CDR2 SYGVKD. CDR3 length: 15 residues. V lost 0 bases and J 11 bases, leaving 17 bases between the germline ends. The CDR3 DNA is TGTGCCATCAGTGAGTCCTTGGGGCCCCGAGGGACCCAGCATTTT. Translation: CAISESLGPRGTQHF.

This chain uses TRBV18 with TRBJ1-2; D is uncertain. Trimming took off 5 bases at V and 3 bases at J, with 10 bases between the two ends. CDR3 size: 13 residues. CDR1 is KGHSH, CDR2 LQKENI, per germline. The CDR3 bases are TGTGCCAGCTCATTAGAGTTGTACTATGGCTACACCTTC. Protein product: CASSLELYYGYTF. The whole variable domain, remainder taken from reference TRBV18 and TRBJ1-2, is NAGVMQNPRHLVRRRGQEARLRCSPMKGHSHVYWYRQLPEEGLKFMVYLQKENIIDESGMPKERFSAEFPKEGPSILRIQQVVRGDSAAYFCASSLELYYGYTFGSGTRLTVV.